These T cell receptor beta chains were read from a single sample in a study of T cell repertoires in cytomegalovirus infection. TCRdb itself ran the reads through MiXCR, one entry per CDR3 protein. Of about 600,000 distinct CDR3 sequences listed, 24% are singletons. The sequencing input was CD8+ T cells from PBMCs. Every receptor here comes from a human donor in good health (CMV status not recorded). Some clones in this sample may be carry-over from other donors' samples. CDR3s include the opening cysteine and the closing phenylalanine or tryptophan. A D gene is named only where the DNA matches it firmly. Not all rows give a size; the values are once, few, many and, for expanded clones, a class.

size: few; V: TRBV12-3/TRBV12-4; D: TRBD1; J: TRBJ1-2; DNA: TGTGCCAGCAGTTTTCTGTGGACAGGGCCCAACTATGGCTACACCTTC; CDR3: CASSFLWTGPNYGYTF
size: -; V: TRBV5-1; D: -; J: TRBJ1-1; DNA: TGCGCCAGCAGCTTGTCGTCTCACCCTGGGAACACTGAAGCTTTCTTT; CDR3: CASSLSSHPGNTEAFF
size: -; V: TRBV28; D: -; J: TRBJ2-5; DNA: TGTGCCAGCACCCCTACCCCCCAGGGTCGCTCCCAGTACTTC; CDR3: CASTPTPQGRSQYF
size: many; V: TRBV7-8; D: -; J: TRBJ2-3; DNA: TGTGCCAGCAGCTTAGCGGCAGGGGGGAAGTCCACAGATACGCAGTATTTT; CDR3: CASSLAAGGKSTDTQYF
size: -; V: TRBV29-1; D: -; J: TRBJ1-2; DNA: TGCAGCGCGGGGGGAGGACTCGGCTACACCTTC; CDR3: CSAGGGLGYTF
size: many; V: TRBV7-2; D: -; J: TRBJ1-1; DNA: TGTGCCAGCACCCAAGGGCTCCCCCACACTGAAGCTTTCTTT; CDR3: CASTQGLPHTEAFF
size: once; V: TRBV19; D: -; J: TRBJ1-5; DNA: TGTGCCAGTACCCACCCGGGGGTTAAGGGCAATCAGCCCCAGCATTTT; CDR3: CASTHPGVKGNQPQHF
size: many; V: TRBV15; D: -; J: TRBJ2-7; DNA: TGTGCCACGGGTTGGTCAGGGGAGTACGAGCAGTACTTC; CDR3: CATGWSGEYEQYF
size: -; V: TRBV7-2; D: TRBD2; J: TRBJ2-3; DNA: TGTGCCAGCAGCCCCGGGGGGTTCACAGATACGCAGTATTTT; CDR3: CASSPGGFTDTQYF
size: few; V: TRBV6-2/TRBV6-3; D: -; J: TRBJ1-2; DNA: TGTGCCAGCAGTTACCCCGATGGCTACACCTTC; CDR3: CASSYPDGYTF
size: -; V: TRBV7-2; D: -; J: TRBJ2-3; DNA: TGTGCCAGCAGCTTAGTCCCGGGGGTCGCAGATACGCAGTATTTT; CDR3: CASSLVPGVADTQYF
size: -; V: TRBV20-1; D: -; J: TRBJ1-5; DNA: TGCAGTGCTAGAGATCGGGAGGGCCTCAATCAGCCCCAGCATTTT; CDR3: CSARDREGLNQPQHF
size: -; V: TRBV10-2; D: -; J: TRBJ1-4; DNA: TGCGCCAGCAGTGAGTTGGACACTTATAATGAAAAACTGTTTTTT; CDR3: CASSELDTYNEKLFF
size: many; V: TRBV7-2; D: TRBD1; J: TRBJ1-2; DNA: TGTGCCAGCAGCTTAGACATCGGGACAGTAAACTATGGCTACACCTTC; CDR3: CASSLDIGTVNYGYTF
size: once; V: TRBV29-1; D: -; J: TRBJ1-1; DNA: TGCAGCGTTGACCCGGGGATTGGGAATGAAGCTTTCTTT; CDR3: CSVDPGIGNEAFF
size: few; V: TRBV28; D: -; J: TRBJ2-3; DNA: TGTGCCAGCAGTCCACACTGGGAAGCAGATACGCAGTATTTT; CDR3: CASSPHWEADTQYF
size: many; V: TRBV29-1; D: -; J: TRBJ1-2; DNA: TGCAGCGTTGAAGATCTAGATAGGGAGGTCGGCTATGGCTACACCTTC; CDR3: CSVEDLDREVGYGYTF